Sequencing of this TCR beta chain was carried out in a study of PD-1 blockade in classical Hodgkin lymphoma. Study-level points and caveats: A reduction in baseline TCR diversity was reportedly seen in newly diagnosed patients relative to healthy donors.

CDR1 is MGHRA and CDR2 is YSYEKL in the germline V gene. This CDR3 spans 13 amino acids. Trimming stripped 0 bases from V and 4 bases from J, with 6 bases between. This clone has just one count. The antigen is unknown. Generated by immunoSEQ multiplex PCR, the TCRdb table keeps only in-frame clones and is missing some. This table holds 23,000 or so clones, around nine tenths found once. Time point given: newly diagnosed, previously untreated cHL patient sample. From thawed PBMCs, magnetic negative selection was used to isolate the CD8+ T cells. The specimen was CD8+ T cells from blood. The chain joins TRBV4-1 to TRBJ1-2; D is uncertain. This sequence originates from a human donor with classical Hodgkin lymphoma. CDR3 DNA sequence: TGCGCCAGCAGCCAAGACGGTTTCTATGGCTACACCTTC. Amino acids: CASSQDGFYGYTF.